These 30 T cell receptor beta chains came from one sample sequenced in a study of breast tumors, draining lymph nodes, adjacent tissues. The lymph nodes were axillary draining lymph nodes from breast cancer patients. TCRdb called the multiplex PCR reads again in MiXCR, with one record for every CDR3 protein. The sample includes approximately 230,000 distinct CDR3 sequences, 30% to 35% seen only once; the top ten take 3% to 4%. Source material: axillary lymph node tissue. The receptor set was obtained from a female donor with breast cancer. Some clones in this sample may be carry-over from other donors' samples.

The genes are TRBV7-9 and TRBJ2-1, with 9 nucleotides matching TRBD2. There are 17 residues in the CDR3. The V gene's germline CDR1 is SEHNR and CDR2 FQNEAQ (reference sequence). V shed 6 bases and J 0 bases; nucleotides not matched to a gene: 9. CDR3 residues: CASRIVNSGSSYNEQFF. CDR3 DNA: TGTGCCAGCAGAATAGTCAATAGCGGGAGCTCCTACAATGAGCAGTTCTTC.

At least ten counts were recorded for this clonotype. V is TRBV20-1 and J is TRBJ1-5; D is unresolved. Trimming stripped 0 bases from V and 2 bases from J, with 20 bases between. The CDR3 sequence is 18 residues long. CDR1 is DFQATT, CDR2 SNEGSKA, per germline (reference sequence). CDR3 nucleotide sequence: TGCAGTGCTAGAGACTCGACGGCCAACGGATTAGGCAATCAGCCCCAGCATTTT. Translating gives CSARDSTANGLGNQPQHF.

This clonotype has only one observation. In this CDR3 the conserved last residue, phenylalanine or tryptophan, is missing, so a read error is likely. The chain couples TRBV15 to TRBJ2-1; possible D gene TRBD1, 7 bases. This CDR3 is 12 amino acids long. V was cut by 3 bases and J by 10 bases, with 10 bases left in between. The germline gives CDR1 LNHNV, CDR2 YYDKDF (reference sequence). As DNA, the CDR3 is TGTGCCACCAGCAGGCAGGGGGGCGAGCAGTTCCTC. This gives the protein CATSRQGGEQFL.

In this sample, this clonotype turned up many times. V is TRBV29-1 and J is TRBJ1-3, with D possibly being TRBD1 (5 bases). Looked up from germline, CDR1 is SQVTM and CDR2 is ANQGSEA. V shed 6 bases and J shed 9 bases, with 18 bases lying between them. The CDR3 runs to 13 residues. The chain's CDR3 is CSVARDQRSTIYF. CDR3 nucleotide sequence: TGCAGCGTCGCAAGGGACCAGAGAAGCACCATATATTTT.

This clonotype was seen at least ten times. The V and J genes are TRBV20-1 and TRBJ2-1; no reliable D call. This CDR3 region has 11 residues. CDR1 is DFQATT and CDR2 is SNEGSKA in the germline V gene (reference sequence). Trimming pared 6 bases from V and 4 bases from J, leaving 7 bases between. The CDR3 here is CSAPAYNEQFF. For the CDR3, the DNA is TGCAGTGCGCCAGCTTACAATGAGCAGTTCTTC.

The chain is built from TRBV15 and TRBJ1-2; 8 positions agree with TRBD1. V shed 0 bases and J 8 bases; nucleotides not matched to a gene: 17. The CDR3 length is 18 residues. The germline V gene has CDR1 LNHNV and CDR2 YYDKDF (reference sequence). The CDR3 DNA follows: TGTGCCACCAGCAGAGATCGGGGGACAGGACATGGGGTAGGGGGCTACACCTTC. Amino acids: CATSRDRGTGHGVGGYTF.

This chain joins TRBV5-8 and TRBJ1-6; D might be TRBD1 (5 bases). The V and J ends lost 4 bases and 7 bases respectively, with 21 bases between them. Germline CDR1 reads SGHTS; CDR2 reads YDEGEE. The CDR3 has 17 amino acids. For the CDR3, the DNA is TGTGCCAGCAGCATGGACGGGGCGCGCCGATTGAATTCACCCCTCCACTTT. This sequence encodes CASSMDGARRLNSPLHF.

The chain combines TRBV6-5 with TRBJ2-5, with 9 bases aligning to TRBD1. Per the germline V gene, CDR1 is MNHEY and CDR2 is SVGAGI. After removal of 6 bases from V and 5 bases from J, the junction contained 10 bases not matched to a gene. The CDR3 totals 15 residues. In DNA, the CDR3 is TGTGCCAGCAGCCCCTGGACAGGGGCCTGGGAGACCCAGTACTTC. Amino acids: CASSPWTGAWETQYF.

The chain couples TRBV7-6 to TRBJ2-7; possible D gene TRBD2, 6 bases. The CDR3 is made up of 16 amino acids. Germline CDR1 and CDR2: SGHVS and FNYEAQ. V lost 4 bases to trimming and J lost 0 bases, with 16 bases between them. The CDR3 is CASSSLTGESSYEQYF. DNA of the CDR3: TGTGCCAGCAGCTCTCTGACGGGGGAGAGCTCCTACGAGCAGTACTTC.

On this clonotype itself: This may arise from a read error, as a much more abundant clone is one base away. The J gene is TRBJ2-5, the V gene TRBV6-6; 7 nucleotides agree with TRBD1. The germline gives CDR1 MNHNY, CDR2 SVGAGI (reference sequence). J was trimmed by 3 bases and V by 6 bases; bases with no gene match: 4. This CDR3 has 13 amino acids. The CDR3 reads CASSPGTEETQYF. CDR3 coding DNA: TGTGCCAGCAGCCCCGGGACAGAAGAGACCCAGTACTTC.

This clonotype was found many times. This chain uses TRBV20-1 with TRBJ2-3, with 10 positions matching TRBD2. Per germline, CDR1 DFQATT and CDR2 SNEGSKA (reference sequence). After removal of 6 bases from V and 3 bases from J, the junction contained 6 bases not matched to a gene. The CDR3 contains 14 residues. The CDR3 nucleotides read TGCAGTGCACAGACTAGCGGGTTGACAGATACGCAGTATTTT. It encodes CSAQTSGLTDTQYF.

This chain uses TRBV14 with TRBJ1-5; D not resolved. The CDR3 has 14 amino acids. V was trimmed by 6 bases and J by 2 bases, leaving 11 bases between them. From germline, CDR1 is SGHDN and CDR2 FVKESK. In nucleotides, the CDR3 is TGTGCCAGCAGACTGTACGGTGGCAATCAGCCCCAGCATTTT. Its protein product is CASRLYGGNQPQHF.

The table lists this clonotype with many counts. The chain joins TRBV4-2 to TRBJ2-1; 7 bases fit TRBD2. Trimming at V came to 4 bases and at J to 10 bases, leaving 4 bases not matched to a gene. The germline V gene has CDR1 LGHNA and CDR2 YNFKEQ. The CDR3 sequence is 12 residues long. Here the CDR3 reads CASSPGTKEQFF. The CDR3 DNA is TGTGCCAGCAGCCCCGGGACTAAAGAGCAGTTCTTC.

This clonotype appeared a single time. A read error is possible here, since a much larger clone lies one base away. The chain uses TRBV7-9 and TRBJ1-2, with D perhaps matching TRBD1 (5 bases). Germline CDR1 is SEHNR and CDR2 is FQNEAQ (reference sequence). V shed 1 base and J shed 7 bases, with 13 bases lying between them. This CDR3 has 14 residues. The CDR3 region has the DNA TGTGCCAGCAGCTTAGTAGGGGCAGGGAGTGGCTACACCTTC. Amino acids: CASSLVGAGSGYTF.

This clonotype was counted many times. One end of the junction varies from germline; a read error may be responsible. This chain's CDR3 is CASSPPGQGLYGYPF. DNA for the CDR3: TGTGCCAGCAGCCCTCCGGGACAGGGTCTCTATGGCTACCCCTTC. This chain uses TRBV7-2 with TRBJ1-2; 9 bases are a match to TRBD1. The CDR3 is 15 amino acids. Germline CDR1 and CDR2: SGHTA and FQGNSA.

This clonotype was seen more than once but under ten times. The chain combines TRBV7-2 with TRBJ1-1, with TRBD1 as a possible D gene (5 bases). The CDR3 runs to 16 residues. Trimming took 5 bases from V and 1 from J, leaving 17 bases between them. Germline values: CDR1 SGHTA, CDR2 FQGNSA. DNA of the CDR3: TGTGCCAGCAGCCCACTCGGGGGACGGAAGAACACTGAAGCTTTCTTT. It encodes CASSPLGGRKNTEAFF.

This chain connects TRBV19 to TRBJ2-6; tentatively, D is TRBD2 (5 bases). The CDR3 sequence is 15 residues long. Trimming took off 7 bases at V and 2 bases at J, with 12 bases between the two ends. The germline gives CDR1 LNHDA, CDR2 SQIVND (reference sequence). The CDR3 loop reads CASNLRGAGANVLTF. CDR3 nucleotides: TGTGCCAGTAACCTCCGGGGTGCTGGGGCCAACGTCCTGACTTTC.

This clonotype was detected only a few times. The CDR3 bases are TGTGCCAGCAGTAAGAGCGGGGGTCAGCAAGAGACCCAGTACTTC. It yields the protein CASSKSGGQQETQYF. The chain couples TRBV28 to TRBJ2-5; 8 bases align to TRBD2. The germline V gene encodes CDR1 MDHEN and CDR2 SYDVKM. The CDR3 sequence is 15 residues long. V shed 5 bases, J shed 2 bases, and the junction held 7 bases outside the gene matches.

About this clonotype: One end of the junction is discordant with germline, which a read error may explain. The V call is TRBV12-5, the J call TRBJ2-5; D not certain. CDR1 is LGHNT, CDR2 FRNRAP, per germline. This CDR3 is 13 amino acids long. The CDR3 reads CGSSSVAQEAQYF. Here the CDR3 DNA reads TGTGGCAGCAGTTCTGTGGCCCAAGAGGCCCAGTACTTC.

V and J are TRBV29-1 and TRBJ1-3; D uncertain. V was trimmed by 4 bases and J by 4 bases, leaving 5 bases between them. Germline CDR1 and CDR2: SQVTM and ANQGSEA. The CDR3 totals 11 residues. CDR3 sequence: CSVGAGNTIYF. CDR3 nucleotide sequence: TGCAGCGTTGGAGCCGGAAACACCATATATTTT.

The chain combines TRBV29-1 with TRBJ2-3; D assignment may be TRBD1 or TRBD2 (6 bases each). This CDR3 region has 13 residues. Germline V gene sequence: CDR1 SQVTM, CDR2 ANQGSEA. V shed 7 bases and J shed 1 base, with 12 bases lying between them. The CDR3 sequence is CSGGADGTDTQYF. Here the CDR3 DNA reads TGCAGCGGGGGGGCAGATGGCACAGATACGCAGTATTTT.

V gene TRBV24-1 combines with J gene TRBJ1-6; D is ambiguous. V was pared by 11 bases and J by 13 bases, with 23 bases between. CDR1 is KGHDR, CDR2 SFDVKD, per germline. The CDR3 length is 14 residues. CDR3 nucleotides: TGTGCCAATTATCCGGGCCCCCCAAGCTCCCCCCTCCACTTT. Its protein is CANYPGPPSSPLHF.

There are a few counts of this clonotype. The V gene is TRBV6-1, the J gene TRBJ1-5; 9 nucleotides line up with TRBD1. This CDR3 region has 15 residues. Germline loops: CDR1 MNHNS, CDR2 SASEGT. J lost 3 bases, V lost 9 bases, and 9 bases had no gene match. The CDR3 nucleotides read TGTGCCAGTACCGGGACAGGGAATATCAATCAGCCCCAGCATTTT. The encoded protein is CASTGTGNINQPQHF.

The CDR3 loop reads CASSLVPGGPNGETQYF. As DNA, the CDR3 is TGTGCCAGCAGCTTAGTTCCGGGAGGGCCGAACGGTGAGACCCAGTACTTC. The J gene is TRBJ2-5, the V gene TRBV7-2; TRBD2 agrees at 8 bases. Germline-derived CDR1 and CDR2 are SGHTA and FQGNSA. CDR3 length: 17 residues. V lost 1 base, J lost 5 bases, and 12 bases stayed unmatched.

This clonotype was detected ten times or more. The chain combines TRBV9 with TRBJ1-2, with TRBD1 matching 7 bases. Germline CDR1 and CDR2: SGDLS and YYNGEE. There are 18 residues in the CDR3. V was clipped by 2 bases and J by 6 bases; unmatched bases: 19. In DNA, the CDR3 is TGTGCCAGCAGCGTGTCACGGGACAGCATACTGACTGATAATGGCTACACCTTC. This codes for CASSVSRDSILTDNGYTF.

The CDR3: CASSVGPAGSGYEHF. The CDR3 DNA sequence: TGTGCCAGCAGTGTGGGCCCAGCGGGTTCAGGCTACGAGCATTTT. The V and J genes are TRBV2 and TRBJ1-5; D is ambiguous. Trimming pared 4 bases from V and 14 bases from J, leaving 24 bases between. CDR3 size: 15 residues. From germline, CDR1 is SNHLY and CDR2 FYNNEI.

Ten or more counts support this clonotype. The J gene is TRBJ2-1, the V gene TRBV15; a possible D gene is TRBD1 (5 bases). The CDR3 spans 16 residues. From germline, CDR1 is LNHNV and CDR2 YYDKDF (reference sequence). Trimming removed 0 bases at V and 4 bases at J, with 13 bases between. DNA of the CDR3: TGTGCCACCAGCAGAGACAGTAGACAGCGATACAATGAGCAGTTCTTC. Residues: CATSRDSRQRYNEQFF.

This clonotype was recorded at least ten times. This chain links TRBV7-9 with TRBJ2-2; D is unclear. This CDR3 comprises 16 residues. V gave up 5 bases and J gave up 1 base, with 14 bases separating them. CDR1 SEHNR and CDR2 FQNEAQ come from the germline V gene (reference sequence). The CDR3 spells CASSPSQNRNTGELFF. CDR3 bases: TGTGCCAGCAGCCCTTCTCAAAACAGGAACACCGGGGAGCTGTTTTTT.

This clonotype appeared once. An end of the junction does not agree with germline; a read error may underlie this. In DNA, the CDR3 is TGCGCCAGCACTAACGACCCGAGCTCCTACAATGAGCAGTTCTTC. This gives the protein CASTNDPSSYNEQFF. The V and J genes are TRBV2 and TRBJ2-1; D not certain. The germline V gene has CDR1 SNHLY and CDR2 FYNNEI. The CDR3 sequence is 15 residues long.

This clonotype has a count of ten or more. The rearrangement uses TRBV6-5 and TRBJ2-3; D may match TRBD1 or TRBD2 (5 bases each). Germline-derived CDR1 and CDR2 are MNHEY and SVGAGI. Trimming pared 2 bases from V and 6 bases from J, leaving 15 bases between. The CDR3 covers 15 residues. The CDR3 bases are TGTGCCAGCAGTTACCGGCTAGGCTGGGGGGATACGCAGTATTTT. Translation: CASSYRLGWGDTQYF.